A selection of T cell receptor beta chains follows, all from one sample in a study of T cell responses to AZD1222 COVID-19 vaccine. Produced via immunoSEQ multiplex PCR; TCRdb's table is partial and in-frame only. The data contain around 120,000 clones, roughly 85% of them singletons. The starting material was peripheral blood, obtained on day 0 of MenACWY control vaccination. Receptors were obtained from an adult in good health. Each CDR3 is given with its conserved first and last residue. D genes are given only for firm matches. Not all rows give a size; the values are once, few, many and, for expanded clones, a class.

TRBV6-6	TRBJ2-3	.	TRBD2	TGTGCCAGCAGAAAGACTAGCGGGATCACAGATACGCAGTATTTT	CASRKTSGITDTQYF
TRBV20-1	TRBJ1-5	.	TRBD1	TGCAGTGCTAGTAGACCAGGGACAGGGGGCCTTCAGCCCCAGCATTTT	CSASRPGTGGLQPQHF
TRBV30	TRBJ2-7	few	.	TGTGCCTTAGGGGAGACCACCTACGAGCAGTACTTC	CALGETTYEQYF
TRBV28	TRBJ2-7	.	TRBD1	TGTGCCAGCACCCGGACAGGGAGGTACGAGCAGTACTTC	CASTRTGRYEQYF
TRBV11-2	TRBJ2-7	.	.	TGTGCCAGCAGCTCCAACACCGGAGAGCAGTACTTC	CASSSNTGEQYF
TRBV7-8	TRBJ1-3	.	TRBD1	TGTGCCAGCAGCGTACCGGGACAGCGGAACTCTGGAAACACCATATATTTT	CASSVPGQRNSGNTIYF
TRBV5-4	TRBJ2-7	few	.	TGTGCCAGCAGCTCCGCCCCGGGACCCGCGGCTCGGGAGCAGTACTTC	CASSSAPGPAAREQYF
TRBV7-8	TRBJ1-1	.	.	TGTGCCAGCAGCGCGGGGGGCAGGGTGGGCACTGAAGCTTTCTTT	CASSAGGRVGTEAFF
TRBV7-9	TRBJ1-4	.	.	TGTGCCAGCAGCCCAGGGATATCCCTGGAAAAACTGTTTTTT	CASSPGISLEKLFF
TRBV11-2	TRBJ2-7	.	.	TGTGCCAGCAGCTTAGGGCTAGCCTACGAGCAGTACTTC	CASSLGLAYEQYF
TRBV28	TRBJ2-7	.	TRBD1	TGTGCCAGCTTAGAGGACAGGAGACCCTACGAGCAGTACTTC	CASLEDRRPYEQYF
TRBV7-3	TRBJ2-3	.	.	TGTGCCAGCAGCGCGACCCGTTCGGATACGCAGTATTTT	CASSATRSDTQYF
TRBV12-3/TRBV12-4	TRBJ2-7	.	.	TGTGCCAGCAGTTTTGGGTACGAGCAGTACTTC	CASSFGYEQYF